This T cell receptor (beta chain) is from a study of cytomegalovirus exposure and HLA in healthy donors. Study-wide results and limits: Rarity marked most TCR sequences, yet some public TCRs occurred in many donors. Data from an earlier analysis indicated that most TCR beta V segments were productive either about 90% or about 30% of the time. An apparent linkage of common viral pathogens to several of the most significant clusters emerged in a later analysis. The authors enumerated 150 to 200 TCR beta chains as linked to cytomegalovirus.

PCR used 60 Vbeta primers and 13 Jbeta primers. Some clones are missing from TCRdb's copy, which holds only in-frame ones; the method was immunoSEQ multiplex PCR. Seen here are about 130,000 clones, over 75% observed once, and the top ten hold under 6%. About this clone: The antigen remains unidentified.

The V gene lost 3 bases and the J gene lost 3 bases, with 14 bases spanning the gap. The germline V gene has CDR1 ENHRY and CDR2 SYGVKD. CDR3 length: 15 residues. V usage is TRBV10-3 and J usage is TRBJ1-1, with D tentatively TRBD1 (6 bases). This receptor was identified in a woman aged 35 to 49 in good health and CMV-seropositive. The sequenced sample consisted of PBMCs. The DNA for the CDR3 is TGTGCCATCAGTGACCTTCAGGGGCAGGACACTGAAGCTTTCTTT. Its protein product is CAISDLQGQDTEAFF.